The T cell receptor (beta chain) under discussion was sequenced for a study of Graves' ophthalmopathy and Graves' hyperthyroidism. Findings of the study overall: Classification of ophthalmopathy versus stable hyperthyroidism by a 13-signature model yielded around 90% sensitivity and approximately 80% specificity. Its predictions of ophthalmopathy progression gave the model over 65% sensitivity and 72% to 75% specificity.

TCR beta CDR3 regions were amplified from RNA transcripts. The first round was an RT-PCR with HTBI primers, and the second round was a multiplex PCR. TCRdb processed the multiplex PCR reads anew with MiXCR; each CDR3 protein has one entry. Of 660,000 or so distinct CDR3 sequences listed, about 38% are singletons. Uncontrolled infections, pregnancy, lactation or other autoimmune diseases led to patient exclusion. CDR1 and CDR2 (germline): SGHVS, FNYEAQ. Trimming at V came to 3 bases and at J to 3 bases, leaving 5 bases not matched to a gene. The CDR3 runs to 17 residues. In this sample, this clonotype turned up many times. Its cognate antigen is unknown.

Material for sequencing was peripheral blood. This receptor was taken from an adult man with Graves' ophthalmopathy. The rearrangement links TRBV7-6 to TRBJ1-4, with 12 bases aligning to TRBD1. CDR3 protein: CASSLGTGGAANEKLFF. The CDR3, as DNA: TGTGCCAGCAGCTTGGGGACAGGGGGCGCAGCTAATGAAAAACTGTTTTTT.